One sample yielded the 7 T cell receptor beta chains listed below, sequenced in a study of control samples from healthy donors and cancer patients. Using immunoSEQ multiplex PCR, the repertoire was profiled, and TCRdb retains in-frame clones only, with some absent. This sample yields 150,000 to 200,000 clones, of which about 93% are seen a single time; about 4% belongs to the top ten. The sample consisted of blood. These receptors were obtained from a woman aged 55-69 years in good health.

This clone appeared a single time. This chain uses TRBV5-6 with TRBJ1-2; no clear D gene. Trimming removed 0 bases from V and 1 base from J, with 1 base in between. Per the germline V gene, CDR1 is SGHDT and CDR2 is YYEEEE. This CDR3 is built from 12 residues. The CDR3 DNA follows: TGTGCCAGCAGCTTGGATAACTATGGCTACACCTTC. This codes for CASSLDNYGYTF.

V is TRBV4-3 and J is TRBJ1-1; the D is unclear. Trimming removed 8 bases from V and 1 base from J, with 5 bases in between. There are 11 residues in the CDR3. The germline gives CDR1 LGHNA, CDR2 YSLEER. This chain's CDR3 is CASVGNTEAFF. The CDR3 region has the DNA TGCGCCAGCGTGGGGAACACTGAAGCTTTCTTT.

Details on this clone: This same CDR3 is encoded by further DNA sequences in the sample. This chain connects TRBV18 to TRBJ1-2; 7 nucleotides agree with TRBD1. Unmatched junction bases numbered 1, after V lost 3 bases and J lost 3 bases. The V gene's germline CDR1 is KGHSH and CDR2 LQKENI. CDR3 length: 13 residues. The CDR3: CASSPDRDYGYTF. The CDR3 nucleotides are TGTGCCAGCTCACCCGACAGGGACTATGGCTACACCTTC.

In the case of this clone: Mismatch with germline at one junction end may stem from a read error. The chain employs TRBV2 and TRBJ1-4, with TRBD1 matching over 8 bases. This CDR3 has 12 amino acids. The germline V gene encodes CDR1 SNHLY and CDR2 FYNNEI. The CDR3 is CASSEARGQVLF. DNA for the CDR3: TGTGCCAGCAGTGAAGCGCGGGGACAGGTTTTGTTT.

The J gene is TRBJ1-1, the V gene TRBV6-2 or TRBV6-3; 8 bases fit TRBD1. V trimming: 5 bases; J trimming: 5 bases; junction bases outside the gene matches: 7. Germline loops: CDR1 MNHEY, CDR2 SVGEGT. The CDR3 sequence is 14 residues long. The chain's CDR3 is CASSGQGAGTEAFF. The DNA of the CDR3 is TGTGCCAGCAGTGGGCAGGGGGCAGGGACTGAAGCTTTCTTT.

This sequence joins TRBV7-9 and TRBJ2-3; TRBD1 or TRBD2 may be the D gene (5 bases each). Germline CDR1 reads SEHNR; CDR2 reads FQNEAQ (reference sequence). V was clipped by 2 bases and J by 6 bases, with 18 bases between them. This CDR3 contains 16 residues. The CDR3 nucleotides are TGTGCCAGCAGCTTAAGTGGCGGGCCCAGGGCGGATACGCAGTATTTT. It is translated as CASSLSGGPRADTQYF. Combining the CDR3 with reference TRBV7-9 and TRBJ2-3 gives the whole variable domain DTGVSQNPRHKITKRGQNVTFRCDPISEHNRLYWYRQTLGQGPEFLTYFQNEAQLEKSRLLSDRFSAERPKGSFSTLEIQRTEQGDSAMYLCASSLSGGPRADTQYFGPGTRLTVL.

The chain uses TRBV28 and TRBJ1-6; the D gene is possibly TRBD1 (5 bases). The germline V and J ends were trimmed by 4 bases and 6 bases, with 16 bases remaining between them. This CDR3 is 16 amino acids long. CDR1 MDHEN and CDR2 SYDVKM come from the germline V gene. The CDR3 nucleotides read TGTGCCAGCAGTTCAGCTGGCGGGGCTTTTAATTCACCCCTCCACTTT. Residues: CASSSAGGAFNSPLHF.